Listed here is a single TCR beta chain. Its binding antigen is unknown. No clone much larger than this one lies a single base away; base qualities are absent. This sample is part of a study of blood T cell repertoires in COVID-19 (dated by TCRdb to 2020 to 2021). Describing the broader study: The collaborator samples originated in the United States, Italy and Spain and spanned the acute and convalescent phases of COVID-19. The prospective study material was composed of cDNA or gDNA derived from T cells, B-cell-depleted T cells, or PBMCs. Subjects who had been exposed to COVID-19, were actively infected with it, or had recovered from it provided the deeply sampled blood TCRbeta repertoires that made up the dataset. The repertoires were made available in a free public database intended to serve as a resource for research on the immune response to SARS-CoV-2. Samples came from the ongoing ImmuneRACE study (first 160 participants) plus 1,254 subjects from 6 global collaborators. Nearly every sample came with metadata listing a de-identified subject ID, COVID-19 status, age in years and sex. Where available, HLA class I and class II types were obtained from metadata supplied by the sample provider rather than from assay-based typing. Results and caveats for the whole study, not just this receptor: The amount of clinical and demographic metadata varied by source and participant and was provided uncurated.

CDR1 SEHNR and CDR2 FQNEAQ were looked up in the germline V gene (reference sequence). From cysteine to phenylalanine, the CDR3 is 14 amino acids long. CDR3 DNA only is kept here, 42 bases in frame from base 1. Trimming at the junction amounts to 0 bases on V and 1 base on J, and the germline ends lie 6 bases apart. TCRbeta CDR3 regions were amplified from genomic DNA using the immunoSEQ Assay, a bias-controlled multiplex PCR. The study's own analysis went as follows. The number of nucleated cells in each sample was estimated from the amplification of reference gene primers within the assay. To quantify the absolute abundance of each unique TCRbeta CDR3 rearrangement, sequence reads were collapsed and filtered. For each sample, productive Simpson clonality was calculated as the square root of Simpson's diversity index over productive rearrangements. TCRdb provides this immuneACCESS table in a form limited to in-frame rearrangements. Some clones are lacking; in checked studies, under half of them reflect an unresolved V gene, and why the rest are absent is not known. V and J calls and clone size are copied from that table; D and trimming were computed from the DNA. Present in this sample are some 320,000 clones, roughly nine tenths of which were seen just once. Around 10% of the sample comes from the top ten.

One collaborating source in Seattle enrolled patients during active infection and followed them longitudinally through the course of disease. The collaborating institutions used their own protocols to collect whole blood in K2EDTA tubes. Collaborator samples were shipped for TCRbeta analysis as frozen whole blood, isolated PBMCs, or DNA extracted from either sample type. This TCR came from a woman in her twenties or thirties with COVID-19, enrolled during active disease. Sequencing used peripheral blood. Recombination connected TRBV7-9 to TRBJ1-2, with no reliable assignment of the D segment. Read as DNA, the sequence is TGTGCCAGCAGCTTAGCCCTAGTTAACTATGGCTACACCTTC. Its translation is CASSLALVNYGYTF.